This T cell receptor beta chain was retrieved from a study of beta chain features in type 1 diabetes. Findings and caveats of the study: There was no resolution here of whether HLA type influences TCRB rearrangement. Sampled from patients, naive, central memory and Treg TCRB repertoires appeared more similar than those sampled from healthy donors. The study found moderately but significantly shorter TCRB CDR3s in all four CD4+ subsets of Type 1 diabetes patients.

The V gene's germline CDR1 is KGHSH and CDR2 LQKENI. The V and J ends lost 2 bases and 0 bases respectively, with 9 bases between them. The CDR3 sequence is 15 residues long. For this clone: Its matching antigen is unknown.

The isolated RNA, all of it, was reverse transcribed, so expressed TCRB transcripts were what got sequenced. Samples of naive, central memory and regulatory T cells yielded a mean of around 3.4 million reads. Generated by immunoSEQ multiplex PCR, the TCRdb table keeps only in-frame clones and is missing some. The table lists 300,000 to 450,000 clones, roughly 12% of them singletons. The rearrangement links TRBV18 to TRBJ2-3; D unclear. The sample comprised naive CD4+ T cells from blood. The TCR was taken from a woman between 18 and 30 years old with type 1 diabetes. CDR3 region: CASSPFTQSTDTQYF. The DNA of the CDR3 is TGTGCCAGCTCACCATTTACTCAAAGCACAGATACGCAGTATTTT.